These 6 T cell receptor beta chains originate from one sample sequenced in a study of CD8 T cells in Susac syndrome. Random-hexamer reverse transcription was applied to roughly 0.45 to 1 ug RNA. TCRdb recomputed calls from the immunoSEQ multiplex PCR reads with MiXCR, one row per CDR3 protein. The sample lists about 300,000 distinct CDR3 sequences; about 92% were seen once. Sequencing input: CD4+ T cells from PBMCs. Receptor source: a human donor with multiple sclerosis.

V is TRBV11-2 and J is TRBJ2-5, with unresolved D. V dropped 4 bases and J dropped 3 bases, with 9 bases sitting between them. CDR3 size: 13 residues. CDR1 is SGHAT, CDR2 FQNNGV, per germline. CDR3 DNA: TGTGCCAGCAGCTCCGAGAGAAAAGAGACCCAGTACTTC. Its translation: CASSSERKETQYF.

The chain links TRBV20-1 to TRBJ2-5; D is possibly TRBD2 (6 bases). The CDR3 runs to 14 residues. From germline, CDR1 is DFQATT and CDR2 SNEGSKA (reference sequence). V lost 0 bases and J 4 bases, leaving 12 bases between the germline ends. CDR3 loop: CSARDVGGVETQYF. The CDR3 bases are TGCAGTGCTAGAGATGTCGGGGGTGTAGAGACCCAGTACTTC.

The gene calls are TRBV7-2 and TRBJ2-7; weak D call: TRBD2 (6 bases). V dropped 5 bases and J dropped 0 bases, with 17 bases sitting between them. The CDR3 has 16 residues. Per germline, CDR1 SGHTA and CDR2 FQGNSA. CDR3 bases: TGTGCCAGCAGCACTCCGGGACTTCTAAGCTCCTACGAGCAGTACTTC. Translated, it gives CASSTPGLLSSYEQYF.

The gene calls are TRBV25-1 and TRBJ2-3; D unresolved. V was pared by 2 bases and J by 0 bases, with 12 bases between. The germline CDR1 and CDR2 sequences are MGHDK and SYGVNS. This CDR3 has 16 amino acids. The CDR3 sequence: CASSEGRRKSTDTQYF. CDR3 DNA: TGTGCCAGCAGTGAAGGCAGGCGGAAAAGCACAGATACGCAGTATTTT.

J is TRBJ1-2 and V is TRBV6-5; perhaps TRBD1 as D (6 bases). Trimming removed 2 bases from V and 0 bases from J, with 13 bases in between. CDR1 MNHEY and CDR2 SVGAGI come from the germline V gene. CDR3 length equals 16 residues. The CDR3 protein is CASSYRRTATNYGYTF. The CDR3 nucleotides read TGTGCCAGCAGTTACCGTCGGACAGCCACTAACTATGGCTACACCTTC.

The chain combines TRBV30 with TRBJ1-4; TRBD1 might be the D (5 bases). CDR3 length: 17 amino acids. Germline V lookup: CDR1 GTSNPN, CDR2 SVGIG (reference sequence). The V end lost 6 bases, the J end lost 5 bases, and 25 bases lay between the germline ends. This CDR3 is CACRGQGVRPLNEKLFF. The CDR3 DNA reads TGTGCCTGTCGTGGTCAGGGAGTTCGACCACTGAATGAAAAACTGTTTTTT. Filled out from reference TRBV30 and TRBJ1-4, the complete variable domain reads SQTIHQWPATLVQPVGSPLSLECTVEGTSNPNLYWYRQAAGRGLQLLFYSVGIGQISSEVPQNLSASRPQDRQFILSSKKLLLSDSGFYLCACRGQGVRPLNEKLFFGSGTQLSVL.